These 19 T cell receptor beta chains originate from one sample sequenced in a study of CD8 T cells in Susac syndrome. Random hexamers primed reverse transcription of 0.5 to 1 ug RNA. TCRdb recomputed calls from the immunoSEQ multiplex PCR reads with MiXCR, one row per CDR3 protein. The sample includes around 170,000 distinct CDR3 sequences, 90% to 97% of them seen just once. Sequencing was done on a sample of CD4+ T cells from PBMCs. These receptors were taken from a human donor with Susac syndrome.

The chain employs TRBV7-3 and TRBJ2-3; no clear D gene. CDR1 SGHTA and CDR2 FQGTGA come from the germline V gene. The CDR3 is made up of 15 amino acids. Trimming stripped 5 bases from V and 2 bases from J, with 14 bases between. The CDR3 is CASSGLAPVTDTQYF. In DNA form, the CDR3 reads TGTGCCAGCAGCGGTTTAGCACCGGTCACAGATACGCAGTATTTT.

The CDR3 DNA follows: TGTGCCAGCAGCACGCGGACAGGGTTGACCGGGGAGCTGTTTTTT. Encoded protein: CASSTRTGLTGELFF. The rearrangement joins TRBV7-3 to TRBJ2-2; 8 positions agree with TRBD1. Germline values: CDR1 SGHTA, CDR2 FQGTGA. The trim removed 5 bases at V and 5 bases at J, leaving 7 bases unmatched. CDR3 size: 15 residues. The full variable domain, with the rest looked up from reference TRBV7-3 and TRBJ2-2, is GAGVSQTPSNKVTEKGKYVELRCDPISGHTALYWYRQSLGQGPEFLIYFQGTGAADDSGLPNDRFFAVRPEGSVSTLKIQRTERGDSAVYLCASSTRTGLTGELFFGEGSRLTVL.

This clonotype was picked up one time. The chain joins TRBV7-2 to TRBJ2-3, with 7 bases that match TRBD2. CDR1 is SGHTA and CDR2 is FQGNSA in the germline V gene. The junction had 7 bases not matched to a gene; V was cut back by 3 bases and J by 1 base. The CDR3 totals 16 residues. The CDR3 DNA sequence: TGTGCCAGCAGCTTTAGGTTGGCGGGGGGCACAGATACGCAGTATTTT. Protein product: CASSFRLAGGTDTQYF.

The chain carries TRBV20-1 and TRBJ2-7; no firm D call. The CDR3 runs 13 residues. Germline V gives CDR1 DFQATT, CDR2 SNEGSKA (reference sequence). Trimming stripped 1 base from V and 3 bases from J, with 10 bases between. The CDR3 loop is CSARGLTIYEQYF. CDR3 nucleotide sequence: TGCAGTGCTAGAGGACTCACAATCTACGAGCAGTACTTC.

This rearrangement joins TRBV29-1 to TRBJ1-2; 10 bases are a match to TRBD1. J lost 1 base, V lost 7 bases, and 6 bases had no gene match. The CDR3 runs to 14 residues. The germline gives CDR1 SQVTM, CDR2 ANQGSEA. The chain's CDR3 is CSATGTGVNYGYTF. CDR3 nucleotide sequence: TGCAGCGCGACCGGGACAGGGGTTAACTATGGCTACACCTTC.

This rearrangement joins TRBV30 to TRBJ2-5, with 9 bases aligning to TRBD1. The CDR3 runs to 15 residues. CDR1 and CDR2 from the germline V gene are GTSNPN and SVGIG (reference sequence). With V trimmed by 1 base and J by 1 base, 4 bases remained unmatched. The DNA of the CDR3 is TGTGCCTGGAGTGACAGGGGGCGCGGCCAAGAGACCCAGTACTTC. This translates into CAWSDRGRGQETQYF.

The chain links TRBV20-1 to TRBJ1-4; TRBD1 might be the D (5 bases). CDR1 and CDR2 from the germline V gene are DFQATT and SNEGSKA (reference sequence). CDR3 length equals 14 residues. V was cut by 5 bases and J by 0 bases, with 10 bases left in between. The chain's CDR3 is CSARDFATNEKLFF. DNA of the CDR3: TGCAGTGCTCGGGACTTTGCAACTAATGAAAAACTGTTTTTT.

This sequence joins TRBV19 and TRBJ1-2; 8 bases align to TRBD1. The CDR3 covers 14 residues. Trimming at V came to 6 bases and at J to 8 bases, leaving 11 bases not matched to a gene. CDR1 is LNHDA and CDR2 is SQIVND in the germline V gene (reference sequence). The CDR3 DNA follows: TGTGCCAGTAGGACCGGACAGGGAAGGACCGGCTACACCTTC. This gives the protein CASRTGQGRTGYTF.

The J gene is TRBJ2-7, the V gene TRBV12-2; the D call TRBD1 from the table was never checked on the DNA. TRBV12-2 is shown as a pseudogene. The CDR3 consists of 15 residues. CDR3: CASRLFSGQGKEQYF. In DNA form, the CDR3 reads TGTGCAAGTCGCTTATTCTCCGGACAGGGAAAGGAGCAGTACTTC.

This clonotype has just one count. V and J are TRBV27 and TRBJ2-5; 9 nucleotides match TRBD2. This CDR3 has 14 amino acids. The ends lost 5 bases at V and 7 bases at J; junction bases unmatched: 8. CDR1 and CDR2 from the germline V gene are MNHEY and SMNVEV (reference sequence). DNA of the CDR3: TGTGCCAGCAGTCTGGGACTAGCACAGGGGACCCAGTACTTC. Its protein is CASSLGLAQGTQYF.

The chain couples TRBV5-6 to TRBJ1-6, with D hard to call. The CDR3 runs 15 residues. Trimming shortened V by 3 bases and J by 4 bases, and 11 bases separated the two germline ends. The germline V gene encodes CDR1 SGHDT and CDR2 YYEEEE. In DNA, the CDR3 is TGTGCCAGCAGCTCATCGGGAACGTATAATTCACCCCTCCACTTT. Amino acid sequence: CASSSSGTYNSPLHF.

This chain joins TRBV30 and TRBJ2-5; 12 bases line up with TRBD2. Trimming cost V 5 bases and J 1 base; bases outside gene matches: 2. The length of the CDR3 is 14 residues. Germline V gives CDR1 GTSNPN, CDR2 SVGIG (reference sequence). CDR3 region: CAWGLAGPQETQYF. In nucleotides, the CDR3 is TGTGCCTGGGGACTAGCGGGACCCCAAGAGACCCAGTACTTC.

The chain links TRBV6-2 or TRBV6-3 to TRBJ1-2, with 7 bases matching TRBD1. The V gene end was trimmed by 6 bases and the J gene end by 3 bases; junction bases not matched to a gene: 4. Germline V gene sequence: CDR1 MNHEY, CDR2 SVGEGT. The CDR3 consists of 13 residues. In DNA form, the CDR3 reads TGTGCCAGCAGCAAGACAGGGTACTATGGCTACACCTTC. Its protein product is CASSKTGYYGYTF.

The CDR3 region is CSASQRRSSYNSPLHF. For the CDR3, the DNA is TGCAGTGCTAGTCAGCGCAGGAGCTCCTATAATTCACCCCTCCACTTT. The V and J genes are TRBV20-1 and TRBJ1-6; no reliable D call. This CDR3 is 16 amino acids long. V was pared by 3 bases and J by 0 bases, with 12 bases between. Germline V gene lookup returns CDR1 DFQATT and CDR2 SNEGSKA (reference sequence).

The chain employs TRBV4-3 and TRBJ1-1; a possible D gene is TRBD1 (5 bases). Germline loops: CDR1 LGHNA, CDR2 YSLEER. The V end lost 4 bases, the J end lost 1 base, and 13 bases lay between the germline ends. The CDR3 contains 15 residues. The chain's CDR3 is CASSRGGTWNTEAFF. CDR3 nucleotides: TGCGCCAGCAGCCGGGGAGGGACGTGGAACACTGAAGCTTTCTTT.

As to this clonotype: A junction boundary mismatches the germline segment, possibly from a read error. This chain joins TRBV12-3 or TRBV12-4 and TRBJ1-1; D gene uncertain. This CDR3 is 13 amino acids long. CDR3 protein: CASSLTLGTEAFF. CDR3 bases: TGCGCCAGCAGTTTGACCCTAGGCACTGAAGCTTTCTTT.

J is TRBJ2-7 and V is TRBV11-2, with TRBD2 matching over 7 bases. CDR3 length equals 15 residues. V was pared by 4 bases and J by 4 bases, with 10 bases of the junction left unmatched. Germline V lookup: CDR1 SGHAT, CDR2 FQNNGV. CDR3 sequence reads: CASSYGLVNNYEQYF. CDR3 nucleotide sequence: TGTGCCAGCAGCTACGGACTAGTCAACAATTACGAGCAGTACTTC.

This clonotype was detected once. CDR3 protein: CSARVPGKNIQYF. The CDR3 DNA sequence: TGCAGTGCTAGAGTCCCCGGGAAAAACATTCAGTACTTC. This chain links TRBV20-1 with TRBJ2-4; no firm D call. The V end was cut by 1 base, the J end by 4 bases, with 8 bases between. The CDR3 is 13 amino acids. Per the germline V gene, CDR1 is DFQATT and CDR2 is SNEGSKA (reference sequence).

The chain has TRBV20-1 and TRBJ1-4, with 8 bases that match TRBD1. Germline V gene sequence: CDR1 DFQATT, CDR2 SNEGSKA (reference sequence). The CDR3 has 15 amino acids. Trimming cost V 4 bases and J 3 bases; bases outside gene matches: 7. Here the CDR3 DNA reads TGCAGTGCTACCGGACAGGGTTGGGCTAATGAAAAACTGTTTTTT. It translates to CSATGQGWANEKLFF.